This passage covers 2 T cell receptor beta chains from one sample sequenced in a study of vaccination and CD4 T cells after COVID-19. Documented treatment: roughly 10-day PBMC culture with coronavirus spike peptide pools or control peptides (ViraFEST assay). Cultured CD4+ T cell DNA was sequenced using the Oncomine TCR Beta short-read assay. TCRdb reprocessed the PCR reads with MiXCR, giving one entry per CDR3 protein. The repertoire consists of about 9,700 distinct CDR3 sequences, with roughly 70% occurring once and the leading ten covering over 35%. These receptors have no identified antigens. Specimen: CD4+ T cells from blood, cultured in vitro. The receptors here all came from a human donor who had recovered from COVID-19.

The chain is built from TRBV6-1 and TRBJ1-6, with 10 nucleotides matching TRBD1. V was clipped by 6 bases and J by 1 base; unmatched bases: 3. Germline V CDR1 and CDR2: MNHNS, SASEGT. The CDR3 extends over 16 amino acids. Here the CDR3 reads CASRDRGQSYNSPLHF. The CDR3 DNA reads TGTGCCAGCAGAGACAGGGGGCAATCCTATAATTCACCCCTCCACTTT.

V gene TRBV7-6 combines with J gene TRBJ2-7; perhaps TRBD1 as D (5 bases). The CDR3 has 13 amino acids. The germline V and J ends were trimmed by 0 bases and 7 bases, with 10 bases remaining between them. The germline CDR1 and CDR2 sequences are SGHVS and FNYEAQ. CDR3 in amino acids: CASSLASRDEQYF. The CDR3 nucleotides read TGTGCCAGCAGCTTAGCCTCCAGGGATGAGCAGTACTTC.